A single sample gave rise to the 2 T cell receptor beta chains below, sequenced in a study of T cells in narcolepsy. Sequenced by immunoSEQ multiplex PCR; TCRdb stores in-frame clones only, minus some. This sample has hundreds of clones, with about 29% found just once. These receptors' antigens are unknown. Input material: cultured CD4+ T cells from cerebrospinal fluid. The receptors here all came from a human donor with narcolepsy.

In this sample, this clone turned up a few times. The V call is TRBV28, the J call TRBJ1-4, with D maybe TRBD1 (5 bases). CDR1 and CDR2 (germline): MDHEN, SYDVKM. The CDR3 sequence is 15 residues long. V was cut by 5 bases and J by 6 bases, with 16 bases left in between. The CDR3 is CASSPTGLKYEKLFF. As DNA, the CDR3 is TGTGCCAGCAGTCCAACGGGACTGAAATATGAAAAACTGTTTTTT.

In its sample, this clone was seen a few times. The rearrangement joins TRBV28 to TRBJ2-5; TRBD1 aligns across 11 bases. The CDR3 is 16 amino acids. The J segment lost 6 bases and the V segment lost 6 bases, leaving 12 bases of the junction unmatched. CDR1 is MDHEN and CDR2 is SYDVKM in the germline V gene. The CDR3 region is CASRLAGDRGFKTQYF. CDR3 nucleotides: TGTGCCAGCAGATTAGCGGGGGACAGGGGGTTCAAGACCCAGTACTTC.